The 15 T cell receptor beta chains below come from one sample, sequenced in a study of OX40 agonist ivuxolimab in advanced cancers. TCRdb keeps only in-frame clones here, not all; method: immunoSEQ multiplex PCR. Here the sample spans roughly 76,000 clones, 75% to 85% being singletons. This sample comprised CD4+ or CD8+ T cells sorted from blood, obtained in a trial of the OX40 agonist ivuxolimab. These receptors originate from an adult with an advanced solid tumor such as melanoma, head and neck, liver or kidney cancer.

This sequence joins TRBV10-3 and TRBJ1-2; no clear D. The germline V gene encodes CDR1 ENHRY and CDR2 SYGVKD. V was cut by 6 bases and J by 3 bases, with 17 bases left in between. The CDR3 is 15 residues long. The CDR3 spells CAISTTVGDDYGYTF. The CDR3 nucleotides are TGTGCCATCAGCACTACCGTGGGCGATGACTATGGCTACACCTTC.

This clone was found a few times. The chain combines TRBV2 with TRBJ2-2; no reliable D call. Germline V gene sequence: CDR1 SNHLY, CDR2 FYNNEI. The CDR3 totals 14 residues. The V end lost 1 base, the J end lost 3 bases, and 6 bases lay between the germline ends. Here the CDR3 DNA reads TGTGCCAGCAGTGAAGTTCGGGACACCGGGGAGCTGTTTTTT. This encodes CASSEVRDTGELFF.

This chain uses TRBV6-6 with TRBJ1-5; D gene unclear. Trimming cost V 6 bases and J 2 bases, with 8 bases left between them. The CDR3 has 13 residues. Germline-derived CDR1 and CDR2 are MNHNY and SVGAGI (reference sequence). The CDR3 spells CASRPRGNQPQHF. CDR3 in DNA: TGTGCCAGCAGACCCCGGGGCAATCAGCCCCAGCATTTT.

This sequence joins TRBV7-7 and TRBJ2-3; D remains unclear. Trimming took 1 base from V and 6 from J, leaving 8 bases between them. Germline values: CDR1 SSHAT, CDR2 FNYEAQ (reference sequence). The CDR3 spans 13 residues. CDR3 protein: CASSLGALDTQYF. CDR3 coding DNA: TGTGCCAGCAGCTTAGGGGCGCTGGATACGCAGTATTTT. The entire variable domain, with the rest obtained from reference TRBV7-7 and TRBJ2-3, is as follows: GAGVSQSPRYKVTKRGQDVTLRCDPISSHATLYWYQQALGQGPEFLTYFNYEAQPDKSGLPSDRFSAERPEGSISTLTIQRTEQRDSAMYRCASSLGALDTQYFGPGTRLTVL.

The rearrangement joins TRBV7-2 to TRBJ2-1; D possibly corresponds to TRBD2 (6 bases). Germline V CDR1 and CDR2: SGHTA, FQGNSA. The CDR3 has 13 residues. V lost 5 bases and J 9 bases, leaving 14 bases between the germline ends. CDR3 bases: TGTGCCAGCAGCCTGGCTAGCGTGGGTGAGCAGTTCTTC. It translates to CASSLASVGEQFF.

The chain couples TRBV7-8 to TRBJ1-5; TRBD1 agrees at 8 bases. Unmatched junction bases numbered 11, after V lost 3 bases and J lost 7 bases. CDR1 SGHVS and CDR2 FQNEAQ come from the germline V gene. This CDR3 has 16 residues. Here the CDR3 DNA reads TGTGCCAGCAGCTTTAGGACAGGGTCCTCCCCCCAGCCCCAGCATTTT. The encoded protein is CASSFRTGSSPQPQHF.

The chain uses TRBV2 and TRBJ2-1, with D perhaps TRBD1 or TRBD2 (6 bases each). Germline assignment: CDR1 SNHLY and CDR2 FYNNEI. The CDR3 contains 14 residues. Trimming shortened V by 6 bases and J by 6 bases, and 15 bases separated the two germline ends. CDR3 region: CASRIGEGGNEQFF. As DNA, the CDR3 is TGTGCCAGCAGAATCGGAGAGGGGGGCAATGAGCAGTTCTTC.

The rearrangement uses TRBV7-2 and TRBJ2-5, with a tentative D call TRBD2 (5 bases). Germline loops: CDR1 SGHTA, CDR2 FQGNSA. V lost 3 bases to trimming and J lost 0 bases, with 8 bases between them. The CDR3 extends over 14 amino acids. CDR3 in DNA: TGTGCCAGCAGCTTTTCGGGGTACCAAGAGACCCAGTACTTC. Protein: CASSFSGYQETQYF.

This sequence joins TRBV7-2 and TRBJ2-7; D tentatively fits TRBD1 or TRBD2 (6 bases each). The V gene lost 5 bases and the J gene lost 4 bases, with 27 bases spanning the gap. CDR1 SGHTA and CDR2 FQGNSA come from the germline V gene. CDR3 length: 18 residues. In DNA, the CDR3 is TGTGCCAGCAGCCCTATTAGTAGACTAGGGGGTAACTCGTACGAGCAGTACTTC. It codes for CASSPISRLGGNSYEQYF.

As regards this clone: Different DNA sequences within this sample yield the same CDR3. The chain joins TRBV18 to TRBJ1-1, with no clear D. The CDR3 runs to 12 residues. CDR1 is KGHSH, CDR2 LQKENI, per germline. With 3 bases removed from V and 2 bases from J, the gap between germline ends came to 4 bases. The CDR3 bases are TGTGCCAGCTCACCCTATAACACTGAAGCTTTCTTT. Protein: CASSPYNTEAFF.

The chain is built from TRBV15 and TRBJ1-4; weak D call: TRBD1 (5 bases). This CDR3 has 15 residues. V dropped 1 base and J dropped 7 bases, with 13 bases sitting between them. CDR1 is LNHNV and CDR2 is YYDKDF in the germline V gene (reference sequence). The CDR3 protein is CATSRGAGRIEKLFF. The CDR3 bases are TGTGCCACCAGCAGAGGGGCAGGGCGGATTGAAAAACTGTTTTTT.

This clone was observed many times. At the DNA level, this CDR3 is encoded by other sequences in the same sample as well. The CDR3 DNA reads as TGTGCCAGCAGCCCGGGACAGGATTATGGCTACACCTTC. Encoded protein: CASSPGQDYGYTF. The chain joins TRBV11-2 to TRBJ1-2; 8 nucleotides agree with TRBD1. Germline V gene data show CDR1 as SGHAT and CDR2 as FQNNGV. The CDR3 has 13 residues. The J segment lost 5 bases and the V segment lost 5 bases, leaving 4 bases of the junction unmatched.

CDR3 in amino acids: CASSQDTTQVKPLHF. CDR3 DNA: TGCGCCAGCAGCCAAGATACCACCCAGGTGAAACCCCTCCACTTT. V gene TRBV4-3 combines with J gene TRBJ1-6; D ambiguous. Germline CDR1 reads LGHNA; CDR2 reads YSLEER. V was cut by 0 bases and J by 12 bases, with 15 bases left in between. The CDR3 length is 15 residues.

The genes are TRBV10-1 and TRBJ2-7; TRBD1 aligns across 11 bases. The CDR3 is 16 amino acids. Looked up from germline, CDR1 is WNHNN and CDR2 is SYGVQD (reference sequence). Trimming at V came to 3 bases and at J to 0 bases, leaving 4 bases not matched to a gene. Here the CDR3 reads CASSDKGTGGSYEQYF. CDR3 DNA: TGCGCCAGCAGTGATAAGGGGACAGGGGGCTCCTACGAGCAGTACTTC.

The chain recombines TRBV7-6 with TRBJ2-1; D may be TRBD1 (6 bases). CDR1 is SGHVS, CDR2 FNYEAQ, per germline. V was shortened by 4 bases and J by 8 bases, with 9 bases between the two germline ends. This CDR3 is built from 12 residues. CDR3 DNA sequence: TGTGCCAGCAGCTCTACAGGGTATGAGCAGTTCTTC. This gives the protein CASSSTGYEQFF.